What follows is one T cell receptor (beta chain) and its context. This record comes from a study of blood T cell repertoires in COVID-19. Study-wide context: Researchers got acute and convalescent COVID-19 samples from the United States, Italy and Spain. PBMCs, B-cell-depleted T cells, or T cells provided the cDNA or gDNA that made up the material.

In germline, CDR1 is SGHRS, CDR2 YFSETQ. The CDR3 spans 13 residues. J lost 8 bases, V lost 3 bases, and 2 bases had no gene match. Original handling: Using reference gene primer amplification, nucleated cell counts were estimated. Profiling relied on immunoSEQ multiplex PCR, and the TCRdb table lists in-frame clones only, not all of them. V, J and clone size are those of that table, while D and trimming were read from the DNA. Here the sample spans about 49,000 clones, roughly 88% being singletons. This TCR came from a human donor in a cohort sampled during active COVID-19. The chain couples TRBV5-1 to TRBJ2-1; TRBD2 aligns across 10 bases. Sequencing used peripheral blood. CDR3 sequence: CASSSLAGDEQFF. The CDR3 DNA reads TGCGCCAGCAGCTCTCTAGCGGGAGATGAGCAGTTCTTC.